This is a list of T cell receptor beta chains from one sample in a study of cytomegalovirus exposure and HLA in healthy donors. This table comes from immunoSEQ multiplex PCR, and its TCRdb copy is limited to in-frame clones, with some not included. The sample consists of 95,000 to 130,000 clones, roughly 83% of them appearing once. Sequencing was done on a sample of PBMCs. These receptors originate from a man between 25 and 39 years old in good health and CMV-seropositive. Each CDR3 is given with its conserved first and last residue. Each record gives: clone size, J gene, V gene, D gene, CDR3 length, CDR3 DNA, CDR3 protein. A D gene is named only where the DNA matches it firmly. Size is stated for part of the rows, as once, few or many counts, or as a class when the clone is expanded.

>once|TRBJ2-6|TRBV4-2|.|17
TGTGCCAGCAGCCAAGAGGGGGCCATATCTGGGGCCAACGTTCTGACTTTC
CASSQEGAISGANVLTF
>once|TRBJ1-1|TRBV11-3|TRBD1|14
TGTGCCAGCAGCGGGAGGGACAGGGGGACTGAAGCTTTCTTT
CASSGRDRGTEAFF
>.|TRBJ2-3|TRBV25-1|.|12
TGTGCCAGCATGGAGGACACAGATACGCAGTATTTT
CASMEDTDTQYF
>.|TRBJ2-3|TRBV15|TRBD2|15
TGTGCCACCGGGAGACTAGCGGGAGTCACCGATACGCAGTATTTT
CATGRLAGVTDTQYF
>.|TRBJ1-1|TRBV5-1|.|12
TGCGCCAGCAGACAGGGGAACACTGAAGCTTTCTTT
CASRQGNTEAFF
>.|TRBJ2-7|TRBV5-1|.|17
TGCGCCAGCAGCTTGGACAGAGCCAAATCCTTAGCCTACGAGCAGTACTTC
CASSLDRAKSLAYEQYF
>.|TRBJ2-1|TRBV12-2|.|15
TGTGCAAGTCGCTTCCAGCGGGGGGGCTGTAATGAGCAGTTCTTC
CASRFQRGGCNEQFF
>few|TRBJ2-6|TRBV19|.|17
TGTGCCTCCTCAAGGGGCAGGTATACTCTGGGCGCCAACGTCCTGACTTTC
CASSRGRYTLGANVLTF
>.|TRBJ2-1|TRBV7-9|TRBD2|16
TGTTCCAGCAGCTTACAGCGGGGGGCCACATACAATGAGCAGTTCTTC
CSSSLQRGATYNEQFF
>.|TRBJ1-6|TRBV4-2|.|15
TGTGCCAGCAGCCAAGACTGGACAGATAATTCACCCCTCCACTTT
CASSQDWTDNSPLHF
>once|TRBJ1-2|TRBV28|TRBD1|16
TGTGCCAGCAGTCCTCCGGGACAGTATACTAACTATGGCTACACCTTC
CASSPPGQYTNYGYTF
>once|TRBJ1-1|TRBV19|TRBD1|13
TGTGCCAGTAGGGACAGGGGGCCAACTGAAGCTTTCTTT
CASRDRGPTEAFF
>.|TRBJ2-2|TRBV10-3|.|14
TGTGCCATCACTGTGGGGCCGAACACCGGGGAGCTGTTTTTT
CAITVGPNTGELFF
>.|TRBJ1-5|TRBV12-5|.|12
TGTGCTAGTGGACGCGGACAGAATCCGCAGCATTTT
CASGRGQNPQHF
>.|TRBJ2-7|TRBV7-9|.|13
TGTGCCAGCAGCTTAGCATCAGCCTACGAGCAGTACTTC
CASSLASAYEQYF
>.|TRBJ2-1|TRBV6-6|TRBD2|16
TGTGCCAGCAGTTACCTGGGACTAGCGGGAGTCTATGAGCAGTTCTTC
CASSYLGLAGVYEQFF
>.|TRBJ1-2|TRBV7-6|TRBD1|17
TGTGCCAGCAGCCCGACGGATCGGACAGGGAGGAACTATGGCTACACCTTC
CASSPTDRTGRNYGYTF
>.|TRBJ1-5|TRBV2|.|15
TGTGCCAGCAGTGACCGAGGTTGGAGCAATCAGCCCCAGCATTTT
CASSDRGWSNQPQHF
>.|TRBJ1-2|TRBV7-3|.|15
TGTGCCAGCAGCCTAACCCCCGGACAGTCGCATGGCTACACCTTC
CASSLTPGQSHGYTF
>.|TRBJ2-7|TRBV15|TRBD1|15
TGTGCCACCAGCACCGGACAGGGCCTATCCTACGAGCAGTACTTC
CATSTGQGLSYEQYF
>.|TRBJ2-1|TRBV9|.|12
TGTGCCAGCAGCAAACTAGCTTATGAGCAGTTCTTC
CASSKLAYEQFF
>.|TRBJ2-2|TRBV19|TRBD1|15
TGTGCCAGTAGTCCCGGGGACAGGGGGCTAGGGGAGCTGTTTTTT
CASSPGDRGLGELFF
>.|TRBJ2-5|TRBV27|.|14
TGTGCCAGCAGTCTATTAGCGGACCAAGAGACCCAGTACTTC
CASSLLADQETQYF
>.|TRBJ2-7|TRBV6-6|.|16
TGTGCCAGCAGTTACTCGGCCGCGGGGGCTGGGTACGAGCAGTACTTC
CASSYSAAGAGYEQYF
>few|TRBJ2-7|TRBV5-1|.|16
TGCGCCAGCAGCCGAGGGGGGGTAAGCCAAGACTACGAGCAGTACTTC
CASSRGGVSQDYEQYF
>once|TRBJ2-1|TRBV5-4|.|15
TGTGCCAGCAGCCCCCCCCGGGGTTTAGGGAATGAGCAGTTCTTC
CASSPPRGLGNEQFF
>.|TRBJ2-7|TRBV5-6|.|13
TGTGCCAGCAGCTTGTGGCGGGCGAACGAGCAGTACTTC
CASSLWRANEQYF
>.|TRBJ2-6|TRBV6-4|.|15
TGTGCCAGCAGTGATCAGGGTTCTGGGGCCAACGTCCTGACTTTC
CASSDQGSGANVLTF
>.|TRBJ2-2|TRBV5-6|.|15
TGTGCCAGCAGTACCAGAGGACAGTTCACCGGGGAGCTGTTTTTT
CASSTRGQFTGELFF
>.|TRBJ2-4|TRBV5-1|.|14
TGCGCCAGCAGCCCCCAGCCTCCAGAAAACAGTCAGTACTTC
CASSPQPPENSQYF
>.|TRBJ2-1|TRBV6-6|.|15
TGTGCCAGCAGTTACTCGAAAACCAGCTACAATGAGCAGTTCTTC
CASSYSKTSYNEQFF
>.|TRBJ2-7|TRBV5-4|TRBD2|15
TGTGCCAGCAGTATAAACCCGGGACTAGGATACGAGCAGTACTTC
CASSINPGLGYEQYF
>.|TRBJ1-4|TRBV5-4|.|17
TGTGCCAGCAGCTTGGATAGGACGGCCCAAGGAGGTGAAAAACTGTTTTTT
CASSLDRTAQGGEKLFF
>.|TRBJ2-7|TRBV28|TRBD2|15
TGTGCCAGCAGTTTCTTCCGGGAGGGCCCCTACGAGCAGTACTTC
CASSFFREGPYEQYF
>.|TRBJ2-7|TRBV5-4|TRBD1|15
TGTGCCAGCAGCTCCCCGGGACAGGGATCCTACGAGCAGTACTTC
CASSSPGQGSYEQYF
>.|TRBJ2-7|TRBV4-3|.|14
TGCGCCAGCAGCCACTACAGGGACTCCTACGAGCAGTACTTC
CASSHYRDSYEQYF
>.|TRBJ1-2|TRBV5-8|.|14
TGTGCCAGCAGCCCCGACTTCCCCAACTATGGCTACACCTTC
CASSPDFPNYGYTF
>.|TRBJ2-7|TRBV4-3|.|14
TGCGCCAGCAGCCAAGAGACGGAGAAGTACGAGCAGTACTTC
CASSQETEKYEQYF
>.|TRBJ2-5|TRBV28|.|16
TGTGCCAGCAGTTTACAAAGAGGCCGATCAGGGGAGACCCAGTACTTC
CASSLQRGRSGETQYF
>.|TRBJ1-1|TRBV19|.|19
TGTGCCAGTAGTATAGATGTTTTGAAGGGGAGGGGAAAGAACACTGAAGCTTTCTTT
CASSIDVLKGRGKNTEAFF
>few|TRBJ1-5|TRBV28|.|15
TGTGCCACCCTCTACGATCAGGGACTGCGGCAGCCCCAGCATTTT
CATLYDQGLRQPQHF
>once|TRBJ2-1|TRBV5-4|TRBD2|18
TGTGCCAGCAGCTTGGACCCTAGGGGGGCGGGAGGGGTCGTTGAGCAGTTCTTC
CASSLDPRGAGGVVEQFF
>.|TRBJ1-1|TRBV2|TRBD1|15
TGTGCCAGCCGGGAGGGGGCTAGAGGGAACACTGAAGCTTTCTTT
CASREGARGNTEAFF
>.|TRBJ1-2|TRBV4-2|.|14
TGTGCCAGCAGCCAAGATGTCCAAGGAGCTGGCTACACCTTC
CASSQDVQGAGYTF
>.|TRBJ1-6|TRBV28|.|15
TGTGCCAGCAGTTTGCGGGGACCCTATAATTCACCCCTCCACTTT
CASSLRGPYNSPLHF
>.|TRBJ2-1|TRBV27|.|15
TGTGCCAGCAGGGGGAGGTTTAGCTCCTACAATGAGCAGTTCTTC
CASRGRFSSYNEQFF
>once|TRBJ1-2|TRBV5-1|.|12
TGCGCCAGCAGCTTGATCGGCTATGGCTACACCTTC
CASSLIGYGYTF
>.|TRBJ1-6|TRBV29-1|.|13
TGCAGCGTTGAAGAACAGGGAGGGTCACCCCTCCACTTT
CSVEEQGGSPLHF
>.|TRBJ2-7|TRBV19|TRBD1|15
TGTGCCAGTAGTTTCGGACAGGAATACTCCTACGAGCAGTACTTC
CASSFGQEYSYEQYF